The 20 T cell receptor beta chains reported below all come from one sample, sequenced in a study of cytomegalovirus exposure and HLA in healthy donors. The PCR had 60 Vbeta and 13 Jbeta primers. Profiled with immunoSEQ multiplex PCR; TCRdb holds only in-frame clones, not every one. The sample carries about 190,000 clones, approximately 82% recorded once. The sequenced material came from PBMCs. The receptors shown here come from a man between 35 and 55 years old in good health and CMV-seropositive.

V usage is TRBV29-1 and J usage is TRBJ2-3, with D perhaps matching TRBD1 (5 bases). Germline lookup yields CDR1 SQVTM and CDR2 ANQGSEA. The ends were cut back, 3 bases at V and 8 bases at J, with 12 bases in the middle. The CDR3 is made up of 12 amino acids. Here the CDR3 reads CSVDLGQGTQYF. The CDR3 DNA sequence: TGCAGCGTTGACCTTGGTCAGGGTACGCAGTATTTT.

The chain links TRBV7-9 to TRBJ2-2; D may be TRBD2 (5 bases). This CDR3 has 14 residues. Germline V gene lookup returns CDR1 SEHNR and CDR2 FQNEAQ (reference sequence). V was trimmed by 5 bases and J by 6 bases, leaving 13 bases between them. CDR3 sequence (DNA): TGTGCCAGCAGCAACAAACGGGGATCCGGGGAGCTGTTTTTT. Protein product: CASSNKRGSGELFF.

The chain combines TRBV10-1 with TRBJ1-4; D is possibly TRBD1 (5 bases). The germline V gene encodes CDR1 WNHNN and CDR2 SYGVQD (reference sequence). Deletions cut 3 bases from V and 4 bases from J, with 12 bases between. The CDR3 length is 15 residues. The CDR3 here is CASSDGGAGNEKLFF. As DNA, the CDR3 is TGCGCCAGCAGTGATGGTGGGGCCGGTAATGAAAAACTGTTTTTT.

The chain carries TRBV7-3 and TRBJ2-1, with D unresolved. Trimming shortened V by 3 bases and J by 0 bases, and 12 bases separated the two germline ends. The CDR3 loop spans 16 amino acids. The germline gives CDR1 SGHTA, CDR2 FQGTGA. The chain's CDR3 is CASSFLLGSSYNEQFF. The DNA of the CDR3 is TGTGCCAGCAGCTTCTTACTGGGCAGCTCCTACAATGAGCAGTTCTTC. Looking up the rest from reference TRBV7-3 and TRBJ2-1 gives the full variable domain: GAGVSQTPSNKVTEKGKYVELRCDPISGHTALYWYRQSLGQGPEFLIYFQGTGAADDSGLPNDRFFAVRPEGSVSTLKIQRTERGDSAVYLCASSFLLGSSYNEQFFGPGTRLTVL.

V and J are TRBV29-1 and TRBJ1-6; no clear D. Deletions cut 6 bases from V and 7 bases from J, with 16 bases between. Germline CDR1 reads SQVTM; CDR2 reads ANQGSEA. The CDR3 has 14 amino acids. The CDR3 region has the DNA TGCAGCGTCCGAGAGGTTCCTGGGAATTCACCCCTCCACTTT. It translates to CSVREVPGNSPLHF.

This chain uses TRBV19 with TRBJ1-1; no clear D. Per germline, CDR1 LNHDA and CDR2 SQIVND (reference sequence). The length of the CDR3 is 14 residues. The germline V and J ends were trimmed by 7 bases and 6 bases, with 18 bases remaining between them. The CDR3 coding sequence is TGTGCCAGTACCCTGGTTCCCGGTTCCCCTGAAGCTTTCTTT. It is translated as CASTLVPGSPEAFF.

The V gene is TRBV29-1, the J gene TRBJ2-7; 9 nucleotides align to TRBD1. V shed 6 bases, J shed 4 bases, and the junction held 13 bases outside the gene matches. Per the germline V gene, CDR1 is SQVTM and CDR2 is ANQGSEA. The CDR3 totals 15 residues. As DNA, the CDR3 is TGCAGCGTCACGATGCTGGGACAGGGAGTATACGAGCAGTACTTC. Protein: CSVTMLGQGVYEQYF.

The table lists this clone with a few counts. CDR3 in amino acids: CASSIQLRERIMNTEAFF. The CDR3, as DNA: TGTGCCAGCAGCATCCAATTAAGGGAGCGGATCATGAACACTGAAGCTTTCTTT. V is TRBV21-1 and J is TRBJ1-1. TRBV21-1 is marked as a pseudogene. CDR3 length: 18 residues.

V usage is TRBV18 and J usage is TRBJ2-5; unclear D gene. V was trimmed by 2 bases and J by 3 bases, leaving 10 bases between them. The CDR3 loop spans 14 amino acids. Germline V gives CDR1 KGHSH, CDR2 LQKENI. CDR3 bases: TGTGCCAGCTCACCAACGGGTCCTAAAGAGACCCAGTACTTC. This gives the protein CASSPTGPKETQYF.

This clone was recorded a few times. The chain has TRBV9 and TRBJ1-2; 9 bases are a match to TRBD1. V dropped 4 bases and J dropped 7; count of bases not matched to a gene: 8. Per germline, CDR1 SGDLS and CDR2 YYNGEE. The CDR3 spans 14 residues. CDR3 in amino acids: CASSTGQGVGGYTF. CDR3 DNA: TGTGCCAGCAGCACGGGACAGGGTGTGGGTGGCTACACCTTC. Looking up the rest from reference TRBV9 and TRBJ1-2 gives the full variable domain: DSGVTQTPKHLITATGQRVTLRCSPRSGDLSVYWYQQSLDQGLQFLIQYYNGEERAKGNILERFSAQQFPDLHSELNLSSLELGDSALYFCASSTGQGVGGYTFGSGTRLTVV.

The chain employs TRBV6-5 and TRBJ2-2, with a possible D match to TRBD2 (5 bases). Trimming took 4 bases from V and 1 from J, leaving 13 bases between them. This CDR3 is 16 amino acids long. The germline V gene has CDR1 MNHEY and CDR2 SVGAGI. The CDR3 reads CASSWSPSLNTGELFF. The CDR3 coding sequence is TGTGCCAGCAGTTGGTCCCCTAGCTTGAACACCGGGGAGCTGTTTTTT.

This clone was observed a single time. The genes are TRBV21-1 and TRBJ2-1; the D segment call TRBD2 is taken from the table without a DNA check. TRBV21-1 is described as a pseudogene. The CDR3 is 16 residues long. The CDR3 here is CASSKAWREVGDEQFF. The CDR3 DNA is TGTGCCAGCAGCAAAGCCTGGCGGGAGGTCGGGGATGAGCAGTTCTTC.

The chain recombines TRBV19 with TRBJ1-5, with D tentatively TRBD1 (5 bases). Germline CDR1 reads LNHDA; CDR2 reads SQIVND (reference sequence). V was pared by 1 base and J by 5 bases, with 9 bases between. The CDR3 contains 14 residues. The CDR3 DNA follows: TGTGCCAGTAGTATAGGGGACTTGGATCAGCCCCAGCATTTT. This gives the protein CASSIGDLDQPQHF. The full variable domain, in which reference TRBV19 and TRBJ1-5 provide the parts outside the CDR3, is DGGITQSPKYLFRKEGQNVTLSCEQNLNHDAMYWYRQDPGQGLRLIYYSQIVNDFQKGDIAEGYSVSREKKESFPLTVTSAQKNPTAFYLCASSIGDLDQPQHFGDGTRLSIL.

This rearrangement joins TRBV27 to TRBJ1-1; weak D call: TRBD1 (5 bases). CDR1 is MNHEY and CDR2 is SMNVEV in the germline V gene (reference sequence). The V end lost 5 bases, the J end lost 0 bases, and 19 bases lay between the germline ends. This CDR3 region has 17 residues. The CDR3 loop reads CASSPILQVSLNTEAFF. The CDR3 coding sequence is TGTGCCAGCAGTCCCATTTTACAGGTTTCATTGAACACTGAAGCTTTCTTT.

The CDR3 coding sequence is TGTGCCAGCAGGAGACAGGGAAAAGAGACCCAGTACTTC. It yields the protein CASRRQGKETQYF. The chain is built from TRBV6-5 and TRBJ2-5; 7 bases match TRBD1. CDR1 is MNHEY and CDR2 is SVGAGI in the germline V gene. This CDR3 has 13 amino acids. V was clipped by 6 bases and J by 3 bases; unmatched bases: 4.

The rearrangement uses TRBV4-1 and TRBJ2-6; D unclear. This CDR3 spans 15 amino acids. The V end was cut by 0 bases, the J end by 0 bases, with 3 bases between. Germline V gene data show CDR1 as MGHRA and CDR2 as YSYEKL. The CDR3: CASSQDSSGANVLTF. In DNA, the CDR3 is TGCGCCAGCAGCCAAGACAGCTCTGGGGCCAACGTCCTGACTTTC.

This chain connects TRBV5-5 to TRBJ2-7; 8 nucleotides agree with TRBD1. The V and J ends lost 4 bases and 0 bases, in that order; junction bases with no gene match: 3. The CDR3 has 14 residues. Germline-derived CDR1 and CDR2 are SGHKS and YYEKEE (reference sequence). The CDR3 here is CASSVTGVSYEQYF. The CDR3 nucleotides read TGTGCCAGCAGCGTGACAGGGGTCTCCTACGAGCAGTACTTC.

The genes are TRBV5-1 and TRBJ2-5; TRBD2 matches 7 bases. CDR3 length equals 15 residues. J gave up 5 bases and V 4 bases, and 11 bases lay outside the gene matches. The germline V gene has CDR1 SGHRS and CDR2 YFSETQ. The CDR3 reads CASSPSRLAGETQYF. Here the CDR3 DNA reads TGCGCCAGCAGCCCCAGTCGACTAGCTGGGGAGACCCAGTACTTC. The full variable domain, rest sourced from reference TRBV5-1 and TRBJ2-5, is KAGVTQTPRYLIKTRGQQVTLSCSPISGHRSVSWYQQTPGQGLQFLFEYFSETQRNKGNFPGRFSGRQFSNSRSEMNVSTLELGDSALYLCASSPSRLAGETQYFGPGTRLLVL.

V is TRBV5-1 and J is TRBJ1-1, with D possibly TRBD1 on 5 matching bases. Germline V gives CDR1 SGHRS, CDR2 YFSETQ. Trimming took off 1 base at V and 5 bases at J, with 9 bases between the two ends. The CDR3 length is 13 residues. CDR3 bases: TGCGCCAGCAGCTTGAGCAGGGTGACTGAAGCTTTCTTT. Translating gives CASSLSRVTEAFF.

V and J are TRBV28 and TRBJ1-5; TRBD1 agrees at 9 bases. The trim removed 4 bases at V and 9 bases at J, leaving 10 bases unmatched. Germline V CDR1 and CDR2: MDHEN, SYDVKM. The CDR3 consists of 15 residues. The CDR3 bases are TGTGCCAGCAGTTCCCCAGGGACAGGGATATCGCCCCAGCATTTT. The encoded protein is CASSSPGTGISPQHF.